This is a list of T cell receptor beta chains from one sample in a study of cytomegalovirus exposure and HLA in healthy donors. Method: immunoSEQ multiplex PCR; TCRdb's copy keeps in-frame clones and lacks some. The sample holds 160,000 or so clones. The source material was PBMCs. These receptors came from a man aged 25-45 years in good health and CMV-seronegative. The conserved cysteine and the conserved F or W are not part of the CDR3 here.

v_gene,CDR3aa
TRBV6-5,ASSYRQLNTEAF
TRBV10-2,ASLAGVYNEQF
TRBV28,ASTHGERYTEAF
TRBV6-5,ASSSQGVGEQY
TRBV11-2,ASSLLAGANTGELF
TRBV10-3,AISEDRGEGYT
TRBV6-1,ASSEREQQGIEAF
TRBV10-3,AITKREGETGELF
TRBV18,ASSPLTGAGGMNTEAF
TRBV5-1,ASSRSTAGATYEQY
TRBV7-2,ASSLEAQGRQY
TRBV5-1,ASSLGLPRDRVIITLKEAF
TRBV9,ASSVGAGVNYGYT
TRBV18,ASSRNEPPLQAF
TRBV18,ASSPPDSSRTQY
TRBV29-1,SVARQDRGYT
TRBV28,ASSLSYSRQY
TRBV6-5,ATGTEKTNYGYT
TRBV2,ASSQNAAPNTEAF
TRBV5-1,ASSLRVSGTEAF
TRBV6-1,ASSGIQGARREKLF
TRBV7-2,ASSLGISTGNTEAF
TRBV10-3,AISEGGTADIQY
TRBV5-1,ASSSVQGSNTEAF
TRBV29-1,SVEVNQGAGGLF
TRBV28,ASSPGTVGYGYT
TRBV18,ASSPRTEGPGELF
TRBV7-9,ASSETGTGGYEQY
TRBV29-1,SALSGSTDTQY
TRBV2,ASKEGRAAGYQETQY
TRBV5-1,ASREVPGQGSTNEKLF
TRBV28,ASRIVRGAGYT
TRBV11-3,ASSRRGGDQDTQY
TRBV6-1,ASTEDRDTEAF
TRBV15,ATSRGLGENTEAF
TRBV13,ASSSLAGGRLLYEQY
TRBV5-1,ASSRGGTNEKLF
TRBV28,ASTLNTGEAGYT
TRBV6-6,ASSNTGAGGNEQF
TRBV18,ASSQIPELSGNTIY
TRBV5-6,ASSFRGSFSEQY
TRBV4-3,ASSQDSSGWGNTIY
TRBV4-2,ASSPGQGLNTGELF
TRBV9,ASSVLAGGSYNEQF
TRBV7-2,ASGNRDRGEYGYT